One sample yielded the 7 T cell receptor beta chains listed below, sequenced in a study of OX40 agonist ivuxolimab in advanced cancers. Using immunoSEQ multiplex PCR, the repertoire was profiled, and TCRdb retains in-frame clones only, with some absent. The sample yields about 40,000 clones, more than 70% seen once. The sample in question was CD4+ or CD8+ T cells sorted from blood, obtained in a trial of the OX40 agonist ivuxolimab. The receptors originated from an adult with an advanced solid tumor such as melanoma, head and neck, liver or kidney cancer.

J is TRBJ1-1 and V is TRBV7-3, with D possibly matching TRBD1 (5 bases). Germline V gives CDR1 SGHTA, CDR2 FQGTGA. V was cut by 5 bases and J by 2 bases, with 9 bases left in between. The CDR3 sequence is 13 residues long. The CDR3 sequence is CASSPDSNTEAFF. DNA of the CDR3: TGTGCCAGCAGCCCTGACAGTAACACTGAAGCTTTCTTT.

The chain links TRBV7-6 to TRBJ2-7; perhaps TRBD2 as D (6 bases). The CDR3 covers 13 residues. CDR1 is SGHVS and CDR2 is FNYEAQ in the germline V gene. Trimming pared 6 bases from V and 3 bases from J, leaving 12 bases between. The CDR3 reads CASSWDSNYEQYF. DNA for the CDR3: TGTGCCAGCAGTTGGGACTCGAACTACGAGCAGTACTTC.

The chain couples TRBV27 to TRBJ1-5, with TRBD1 identical over 9 bases. CDR3 length: 15 residues. The V gene's germline CDR1 is MNHEY and CDR2 SMNVEV (reference sequence). V lost 6 bases and J lost 4; bases outside the gene matches: 7. CDR3 DNA: TGTGCCAGCAGGATGGGACAGGGCTTTAATCAGCCCCAGCATTTT. Its translation is CASRMGQGFNQPQHF.

The rearrangement links TRBV21-1 to TRBJ1-5; the table's TRBD1 call for D was not verified on the DNA. TRBV21-1 is recorded as a pseudogene. The CDR3 has 13 residues. The CDR3 protein is CASGTGGNQPQHF. The CDR3 bases are TGTGCCAGTGGGACAGGGGGCAATCAGCCCCAGCATTTT.

The V call is TRBV6-5, the J call TRBJ2-1; D remains unclear. CDR3 length: 12 amino acids. V was shortened by 7 bases and J by 5 bases, with 9 bases between the two germline ends. Germline-derived CDR1 and CDR2 are MNHEY and SVGAGI. CDR3 sequence: CASTGQNNEQFF. DNA of the CDR3: TGTGCCAGCACCGGGCAAAACAATGAGCAGTTCTTC.

V usage is TRBV5-1 and J usage is TRBJ2-4; D gene unclear. Germline CDR1 is SGHRS and CDR2 is YFSETQ. The V end was cut by 0 bases, the J end by 0 bases, with 4 bases between. The CDR3 sequence is 14 residues long. The CDR3 DNA is TGCGCCAGCAGCTTGGATGCAGCCAAAAACATTCAGTACTTC. Translation gives CASSLDAAKNIQYF.

Notes on this clone: One end of the junction varies from germline; a read error may be responsible. V is TRBV11-1 and J is TRBJ2-7; 9 bases agree with TRBD2. In germline, CDR1 is SGHAT, CDR2 FQDESV (reference sequence). The CDR3 length is 14 residues. The CDR3 here is CASSVAGAGYEQYF. CDR3 nucleotide sequence: TGTGCCAGCAGCGTAGCGGGAGCCGGATACGAGCAGTACTTC.